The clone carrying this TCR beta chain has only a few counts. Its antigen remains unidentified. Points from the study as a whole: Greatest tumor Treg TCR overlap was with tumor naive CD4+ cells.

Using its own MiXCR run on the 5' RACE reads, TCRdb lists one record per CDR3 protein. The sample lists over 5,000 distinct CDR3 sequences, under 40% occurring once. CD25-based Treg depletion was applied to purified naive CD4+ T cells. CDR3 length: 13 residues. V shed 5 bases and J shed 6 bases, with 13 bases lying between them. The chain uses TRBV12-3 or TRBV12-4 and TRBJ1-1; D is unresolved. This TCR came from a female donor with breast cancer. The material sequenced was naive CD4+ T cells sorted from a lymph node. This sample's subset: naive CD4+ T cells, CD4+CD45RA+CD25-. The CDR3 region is CASSPTAVAEAFF. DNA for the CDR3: TGTGCCAGCAGTCCCACAGCGGTCGCTGAAGCTTTCTTT.